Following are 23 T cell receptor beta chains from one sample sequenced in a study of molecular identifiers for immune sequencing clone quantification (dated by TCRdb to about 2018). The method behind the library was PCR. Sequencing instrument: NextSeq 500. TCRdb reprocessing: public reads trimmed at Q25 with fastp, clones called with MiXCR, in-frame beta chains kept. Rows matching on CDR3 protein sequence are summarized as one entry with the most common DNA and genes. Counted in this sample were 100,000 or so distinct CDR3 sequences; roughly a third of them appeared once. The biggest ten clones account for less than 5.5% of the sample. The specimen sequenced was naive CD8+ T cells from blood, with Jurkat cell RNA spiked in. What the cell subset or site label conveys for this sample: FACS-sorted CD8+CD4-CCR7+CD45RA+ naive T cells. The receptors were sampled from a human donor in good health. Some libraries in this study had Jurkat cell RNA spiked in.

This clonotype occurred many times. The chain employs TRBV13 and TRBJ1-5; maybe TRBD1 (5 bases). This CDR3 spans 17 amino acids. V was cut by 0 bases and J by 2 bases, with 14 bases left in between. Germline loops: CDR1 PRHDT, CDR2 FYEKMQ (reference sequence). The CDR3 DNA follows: TGTGCCAGCAGCTTAGGTCGGGGAAGGGGTGGCAATCAGCCCCAGCATTTT. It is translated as CASSLGRGRGGNQPQHF.

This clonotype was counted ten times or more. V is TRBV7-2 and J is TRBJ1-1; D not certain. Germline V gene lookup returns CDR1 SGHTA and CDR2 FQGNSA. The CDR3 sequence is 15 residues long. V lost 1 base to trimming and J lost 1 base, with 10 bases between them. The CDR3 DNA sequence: TGTGCCAGCAGCTTAGTAAGACGGGAGAACACTGAAGCTTTCTTT. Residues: CASSLVRRENTEAFF. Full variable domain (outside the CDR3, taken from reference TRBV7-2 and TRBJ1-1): GAGVSQSPSNKVTEKGKDVELRCDPISGHTALYWYRQSLGQGLEFLIYFQGNSAPDKSGLPSDRFSAERTGGSVSTLTIQRTQQEDSAVYLCASSLVRRENTEAFFGQGTRLTVV.

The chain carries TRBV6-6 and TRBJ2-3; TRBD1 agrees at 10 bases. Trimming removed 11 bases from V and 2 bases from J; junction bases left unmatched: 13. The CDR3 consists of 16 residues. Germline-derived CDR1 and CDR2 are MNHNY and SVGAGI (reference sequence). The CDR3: CAGEGGQGPLTDTQYF. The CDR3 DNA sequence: TGTGCCGGGGAGGGGGGACAGGGGCCCCTCACAGATACGCAGTATTTT.

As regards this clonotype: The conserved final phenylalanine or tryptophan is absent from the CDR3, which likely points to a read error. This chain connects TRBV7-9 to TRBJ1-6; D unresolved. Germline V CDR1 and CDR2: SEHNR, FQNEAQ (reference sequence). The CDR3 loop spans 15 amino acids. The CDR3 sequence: CASSLGSAYKSPLHL. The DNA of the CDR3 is TGTGCCAGCAGCTTAGGGTCGGCCTATAAATCACCCCTCCACTTA.

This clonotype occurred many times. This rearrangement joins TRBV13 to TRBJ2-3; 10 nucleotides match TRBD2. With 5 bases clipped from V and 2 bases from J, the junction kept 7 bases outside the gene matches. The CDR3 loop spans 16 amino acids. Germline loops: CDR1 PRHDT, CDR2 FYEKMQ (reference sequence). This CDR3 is CASSPQAGGPTDTQYF. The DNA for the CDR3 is TGTGCCAGCAGCCCCCAAGCGGGAGGGCCCACAGATACGCAGTATTTT. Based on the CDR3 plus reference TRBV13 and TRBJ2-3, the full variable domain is AAGVIQSPRHLIKEKRETATLKCYPIPRHDTVYWYQQGPGQDPQFLISFYEKMQSDKGSIPDRFSAQQFSDYHSELNMSSLELGDSALYFCASSPQAGGPTDTQYFGPGTRLTVL.

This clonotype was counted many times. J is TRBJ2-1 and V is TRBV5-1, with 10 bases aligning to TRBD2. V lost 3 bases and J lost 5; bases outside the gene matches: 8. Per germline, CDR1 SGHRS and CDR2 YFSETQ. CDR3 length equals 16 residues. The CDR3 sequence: CASSWPGTSANNEQFF. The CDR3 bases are TGCGCCAGCAGCTGGCCCGGGACTAGCGCCAACAATGAGCAGTTCTTC.

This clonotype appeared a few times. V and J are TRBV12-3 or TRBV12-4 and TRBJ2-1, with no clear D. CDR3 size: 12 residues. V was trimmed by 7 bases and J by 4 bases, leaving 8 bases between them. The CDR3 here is CASTSHYNEQFF. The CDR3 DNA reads TGTGCCAGCACTTCTCATTACAATGAGCAGTTCTTC.

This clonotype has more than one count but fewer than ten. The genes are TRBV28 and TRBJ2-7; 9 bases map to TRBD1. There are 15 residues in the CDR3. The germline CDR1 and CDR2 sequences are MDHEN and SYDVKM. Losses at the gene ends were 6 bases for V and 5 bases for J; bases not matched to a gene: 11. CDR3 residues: CASRVTGTGSHEQYF. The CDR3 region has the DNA TGTGCCAGCAGGGTTACCGGGACAGGGTCCCACGAGCAGTACTTC.

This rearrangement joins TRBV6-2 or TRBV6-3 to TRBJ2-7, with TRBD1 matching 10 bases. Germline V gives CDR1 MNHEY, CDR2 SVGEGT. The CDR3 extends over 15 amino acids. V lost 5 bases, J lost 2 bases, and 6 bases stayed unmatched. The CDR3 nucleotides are TGTGCCAGCAGTACACGGGACAGGGGCACCTACGAGCAGTACTTC. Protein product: CASSTRDRGTYEQYF.

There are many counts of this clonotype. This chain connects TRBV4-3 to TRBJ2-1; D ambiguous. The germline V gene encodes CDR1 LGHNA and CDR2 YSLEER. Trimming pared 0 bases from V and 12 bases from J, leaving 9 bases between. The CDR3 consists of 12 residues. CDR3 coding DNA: TGCGCCAGCAGCCAAGATCGGGCGAGGCAGTTCTTC. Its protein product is CASSQDRARQFF.

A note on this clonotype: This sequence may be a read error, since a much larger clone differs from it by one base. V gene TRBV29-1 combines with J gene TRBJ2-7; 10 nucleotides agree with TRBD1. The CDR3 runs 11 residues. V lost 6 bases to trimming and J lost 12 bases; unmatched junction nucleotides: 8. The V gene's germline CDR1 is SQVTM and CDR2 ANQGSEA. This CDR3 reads CSVSRQGALYF. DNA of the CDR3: TGCAGCGTGAGTCGACAGGGGGCTTTGTACTTC.

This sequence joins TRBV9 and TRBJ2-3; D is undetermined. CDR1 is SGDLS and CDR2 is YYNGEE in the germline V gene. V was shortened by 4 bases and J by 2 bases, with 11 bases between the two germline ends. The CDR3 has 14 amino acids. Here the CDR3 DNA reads TGTGCCAGCAGCCTCACCGATTACACAGATACGCAGTATTTT. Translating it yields CASSLTDYTDTQYF.

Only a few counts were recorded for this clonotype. CDR3 protein: CASSFGIQGSPLHF. CDR3 nucleotide sequence: TGTGCCAGCAGTTTCGGTATCCAGGGCTCACCCCTCCACTTT. This chain joins TRBV12-3 or TRBV12-4 and TRBJ1-6, with D possibly being TRBD1 (5 bases). The CDR3 is made up of 14 amino acids. V lost 3 bases and J lost 10, with 13 bases in between.

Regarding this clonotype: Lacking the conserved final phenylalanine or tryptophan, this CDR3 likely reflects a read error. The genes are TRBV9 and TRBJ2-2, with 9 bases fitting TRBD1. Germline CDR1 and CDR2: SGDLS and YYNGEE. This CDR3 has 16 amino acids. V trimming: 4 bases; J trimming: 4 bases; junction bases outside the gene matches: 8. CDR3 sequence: CASSPWTGEGTGELFY. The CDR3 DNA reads TGTGCCAGCAGCCCATGGACAGGGGAGGGCACCGGGGAGCTGTTTTAT.

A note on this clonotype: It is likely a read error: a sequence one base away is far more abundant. The CDR3 here is CASSLGNTEALF. In DNA form, the CDR3 reads TGTGCCAGCAGCTTGGGGAACACTGAAGCTCTCTTT. The chain couples TRBV5-6 to TRBJ1-1; unclear D gene. CDR3 length equals 12 residues. Germline CDR1 reads SGHDT; CDR2 reads YYEEEE.

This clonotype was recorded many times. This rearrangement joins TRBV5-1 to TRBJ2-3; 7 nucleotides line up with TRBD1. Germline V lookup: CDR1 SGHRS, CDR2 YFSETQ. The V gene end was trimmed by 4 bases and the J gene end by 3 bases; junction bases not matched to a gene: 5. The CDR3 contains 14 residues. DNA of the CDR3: TGCGCCAGCAGCGCGGACAGGCCAACAGATACGCAGTATTTT. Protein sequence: CASSADRPTDTQYF.

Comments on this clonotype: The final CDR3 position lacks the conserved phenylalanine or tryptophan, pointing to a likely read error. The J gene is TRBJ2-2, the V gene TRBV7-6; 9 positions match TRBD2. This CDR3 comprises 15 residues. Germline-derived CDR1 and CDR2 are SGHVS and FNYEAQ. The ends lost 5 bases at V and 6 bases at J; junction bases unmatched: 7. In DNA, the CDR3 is TGTGCCAGCAGCGAAACGACTAGCGGCCCCGGGGAGCTGTTTATT. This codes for CASSETTSGPGELFI.

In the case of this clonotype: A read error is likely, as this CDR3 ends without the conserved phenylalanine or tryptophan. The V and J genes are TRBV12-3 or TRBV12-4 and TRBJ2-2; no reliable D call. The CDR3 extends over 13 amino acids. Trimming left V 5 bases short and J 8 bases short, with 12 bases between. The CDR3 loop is CASSLTEPGELFI. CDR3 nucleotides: TGTGCCAGCAGTCTGACCGAGCCTGGGGAGCTGTTTATT.

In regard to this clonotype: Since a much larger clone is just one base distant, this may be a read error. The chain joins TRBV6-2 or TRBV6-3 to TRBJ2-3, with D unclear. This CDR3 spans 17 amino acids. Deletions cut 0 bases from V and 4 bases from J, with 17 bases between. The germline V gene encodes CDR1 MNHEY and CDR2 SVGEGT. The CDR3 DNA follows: TGTGCCAGCAGTTACTCGATTGGCAGGCCTTCCTCAGATACGCAGTATTTT. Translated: CASSYSIGRPSSDTQYF.

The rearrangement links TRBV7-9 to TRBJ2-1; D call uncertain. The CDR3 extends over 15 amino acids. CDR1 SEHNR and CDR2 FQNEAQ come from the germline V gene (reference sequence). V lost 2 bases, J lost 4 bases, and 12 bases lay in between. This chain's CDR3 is CASSLTPPGYNEQFF. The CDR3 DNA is TGTGCCAGCAGCTTAACCCCCCCAGGTTACAATGAGCAGTTCTTC.

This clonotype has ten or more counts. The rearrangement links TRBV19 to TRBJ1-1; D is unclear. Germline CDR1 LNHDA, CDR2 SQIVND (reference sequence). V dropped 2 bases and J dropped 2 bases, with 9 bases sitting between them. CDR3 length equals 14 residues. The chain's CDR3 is CASSIIPGNTEAFF. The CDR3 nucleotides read TGTGCCAGTAGTATAATTCCGGGAAACACTGAAGCTTTCTTT.

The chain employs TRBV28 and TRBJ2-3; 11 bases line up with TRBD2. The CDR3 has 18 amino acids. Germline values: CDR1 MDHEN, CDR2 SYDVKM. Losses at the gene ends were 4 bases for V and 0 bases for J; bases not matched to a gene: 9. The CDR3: CASSSLGTSGYSTDTQYF. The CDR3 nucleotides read TGTGCCAGCAGTTCATTGGGGACTAGCGGATATAGCACAGATACGCAGTATTTT.

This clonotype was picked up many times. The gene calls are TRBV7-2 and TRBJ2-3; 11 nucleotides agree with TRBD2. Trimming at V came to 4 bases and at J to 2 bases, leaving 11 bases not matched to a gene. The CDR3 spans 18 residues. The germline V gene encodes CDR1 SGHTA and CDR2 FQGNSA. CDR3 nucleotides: TGTGCCAGCAGCTCCAACCCACTAGCGGGAGTATTCACAGATACGCAGTATTTT. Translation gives CASSSNPLAGVFTDTQYF.